These 11 T cell receptor beta chains originate from one sample sequenced in a study of cytomegalovirus exposure and HLA in healthy donors. This PCR relied on a set of 60 Vbeta primers and 13 Jbeta primers. The repertoire was sequenced with immunoSEQ multiplex PCR; TCRdb's copy has only in-frame clones and lacks some. Of roughly 97,000 clones in the sample, about 81% are singletons; the top ten hold around 5.2%. Sequencing used PBMCs. These TCRs come from a man aged 40-49 years in good health and CMV-seropositive.

The chain has TRBV19 and TRBJ2-1; 8 bases are shared with TRBD2. CDR1 is LNHDA and CDR2 is SQIVND in the germline V gene (reference sequence). The CDR3 runs 15 residues. V gave up 7 bases and J gave up 5 bases; unmatched junction bases: 10. CDR3 protein: CASKESGGSNNEQFF. The CDR3 DNA is TGTGCCAGTAAGGAGAGCGGGGGCTCTAACAATGAGCAGTTCTTC.

The chain carries TRBV27 and TRBJ1-1; 10 bases are a match to TRBD1. V was pared by 7 bases and J by 4 bases, with 6 bases of the junction left unmatched. Germline V CDR1 and CDR2: MNHEY, SMNVEV (reference sequence). CDR3 length equals 14 residues. This chain's CDR3 is CASTGTGASTEAFF. The CDR3 DNA sequence: TGTGCCAGCACCGGGACAGGGGCCAGCACTGAAGCTTTCTTT.

As concerns this clone: Relative to the germline gene, one junction end is altered; a read error may explain this. V usage is TRBV15 and J usage is TRBJ2-6, with D tentatively TRBD1 (6 bases). From germline, CDR1 is LNHNV and CDR2 YYDKDF (reference sequence). This CDR3 is 16 amino acids long. This CDR3 reads CATSRRGSSGANGLTF. In DNA form, the CDR3 reads TGTGCCACCAGCAGGAGGGGGAGCTCTGGGGCCAACGGCCTGACTTTC. The variable domain in full, with the rest retrieved from reference TRBV15 and TRBJ2-6, is DAMVIQNPRYQVTQFGKPVTLSCSQTLNHNVMYWYQQKSSQAPKLLFHYYDKDFNNEADTPDNFQSRRPNTSFCFLDIRSPGLGDTAMYLCATSRRGSSGANGLTFGAGSRLTVL.

The chain has TRBV7-3 and TRBJ2-6; possibly TRBD2 for D (5 bases). V lost 0 bases to trimming and J lost 0 bases, with 6 bases between them. Germline assignment: CDR1 SGHTA and CDR2 FQGTGA. CDR3 length: 16 amino acids. CDR3 residues: CASSLTRDSGANVLTF. The CDR3 DNA follows: TGTGCCAGCAGCTTAACTCGGGACTCTGGGGCCAACGTCCTGACTTTC.

The J gene is TRBJ2-5, the V gene TRBV2; 12 nucleotides align to TRBD2. The CDR3 has 16 residues. The V and J ends lost 3 bases and 6 bases, in that order; junction bases with no gene match: 8. In germline, CDR1 is SNHLY, CDR2 FYNNEI. The CDR3 sequence: CASSDSSGRAVKTQYF. The CDR3 nucleotides are TGTGCCAGCAGTGATTCTAGCGGGAGGGCCGTGAAGACCCAGTACTTC.

This clone was seen once. The chain is built from TRBV19 and TRBJ2-1; no clear D. The ends were cut back, 3 bases at V and 8 bases at J, with 5 bases in the middle. Germline CDR1 reads LNHDA; CDR2 reads SQIVND (reference sequence). This CDR3 is 11 amino acids long. The CDR3 is CASSIRDEQFF. CDR3 nucleotides: TGTGCCAGTAGTATTCGGGATGAGCAGTTCTTC. Based on the CDR3 plus reference TRBV19 and TRBJ2-1, the full variable domain is DGGITQSPKYLFRKEGQNVTLSCEQNLNHDAMYWYRQDPGQGLRLIYYSQIVNDFQKGDIAEGYSVSREKKESFPLTVTSAQKNPTAFYLCASSIRDEQFFGPGTRLTVL.

The chain recombines TRBV19 with TRBJ1-4, with 7 bases identical to TRBD1. With V trimmed by 4 bases and J by 4 bases, 6 bases remained unmatched. There are 15 residues in the CDR3. Per the germline V gene, CDR1 is LNHDA and CDR2 is SQIVND (reference sequence). CDR3 protein: CASSTRQGVNEKLFF. The CDR3 nucleotides are TGTGCCAGTAGTACCCGACAGGGAGTTAATGAAAAACTGTTTTTT. Looking up the rest from reference TRBV19 and TRBJ1-4 gives the full variable domain: DGGITQSPKYLFRKEGQNVTLSCEQNLNHDAMYWYRQDPGQGLRLIYYSQIVNDFQKGDIAEGYSVSREKKESFPLTVTSAQKNPTAFYLCASSTRQGVNEKLFFGSGTQLSVL.

For the CDR3, the DNA is TGTGCCAGCAGTTACTTCGACGAGCAGTACTTC. Protein product: CASSYFDEQYF. V and J are TRBV6-5 and TRBJ2-7; D not certain. The CDR3 has 11 amino acids. Per germline, CDR1 MNHEY and CDR2 SVGAGI. V was pared by 1 base and J by 5 bases, with 3 bases between.

The genes are TRBV19 and TRBJ1-2; 7 bases are a match to TRBD1. The CDR3 is 15 amino acids. J lost 0 bases, V lost 5 bases, and 6 bases had no gene match. CDR1 is LNHDA and CDR2 is SQIVND in the germline V gene (reference sequence). CDR3 in amino acids: CASSSRQGANYGYTF. In nucleotides, the CDR3 is TGTGCCAGTAGTTCGAGACAGGGAGCTAACTATGGCTACACCTTC.

The gene calls are TRBV15 and TRBJ1-1; D is unclear. V lost 3 bases and J 0 bases, leaving 8 bases between the germline ends. Germline V lookup: CDR1 LNHNV, CDR2 YYDKDF (reference sequence). The CDR3 contains 14 residues. CDR3 protein: CATSSTAMNTEAFF. The DNA of the CDR3 is TGTGCCACCAGCAGCACAGCTATGAACACTGAAGCTTTCTTT. Looking up the rest from reference TRBV15 and TRBJ1-1 gives the full variable domain: DAMVIQNPRYQVTQFGKPVTLSCSQTLNHNVMYWYQQKSSQAPKLLFHYYDKDFNNEADTPDNFQSRRPNTSFCFLDIRSPGLGDTAMYLCATSSTAMNTEAFFGQGTRLTVV.

The chain couples TRBV5-1 to TRBJ2-7; 10 bases are shared with TRBD2. The germline V gene has CDR1 SGHRS and CDR2 YFSETQ. Unmatched junction bases numbered 4, after V lost 4 bases and J lost 3 bases. The CDR3 has 14 amino acids. Here the CDR3 reads CASSRSGRVYEQYF. CDR3 sequence (DNA): TGCGCCAGCAGCAGGAGCGGGAGGGTCTACGAGCAGTACTTC.